This T cell receptor (beta chain) emerged from a study of T cells in Graves' hyperthyroidism and ophthalmopathy (dated by TCRdb to the late 2010s). For the study in its entirety: Peripheral blood samples were taken at the time of initial diagnosis, prior to any treatment. TCR V-J signatures able to tell the groups apart were searched for in a discovery cohort of 100 patients, of whom 40 to 45 had Graves' ophthalmopathy and 57 had stable Graves' hyperthyroidism. Once sampling was done, hyperthyroidism patients were given methimazole at a starting dose of 30 mg daily, whereas ophthalmopathy patients were given high-dose intravenous methylprednisolone. Prospective prediction of ophthalmopathy was tested in an independent validation cohort of some 19 hyperthyroidism patients and approximately 17 patients who later progressed to ophthalmopathy. The 100 or so discovery patients were randomly split 7:3 into training and test sets. The study also compared thyroid tissue and blood T-cell repertoires from several Graves' hyperthyroidism patients. TCR Vbeta CDR3 sequencing of 135 peripheral blood samples (over 40 ophthalmopathy, 70 to 85 hyperthyroidism and some 17 progressor patients) is reported in the paper.

Stable Graves' hyperthyroidism was defined as the absence of progression to ophthalmopathy over 18 months of follow-up. Hyperthyroidism patients were newly diagnosed, had a disease duration of under 2 months, and were aged 18 to 65 years. Exclusion was applied to patients with uncontrolled infections, other autoimmune diseases, pregnancy or lactation. Clinical symptoms, serum thyroxine and TRAb, thyroid ultrasound, and orbital computed tomography formed the basis for the diagnoses. Ficoll-Paque density gradient centrifugation was used to isolate PBMCs from approximately 10 ml of fresh peripheral blood. Total RNA was extracted with Trizol reagent, and quality was checked on an Agilent 2100 Bioanalyzer. The TCR beta CDR3 regions were amplified from the RNA transcripts. The TCR CDR3 was subjected to a first round of RT-PCR using the HTBI primer set and the Qiagen OneStep RT-PCR kit. Libraries were constructed in a second round of multiplex PCR, after which size selection and purification were carried out. The libraries were sequenced on an Illumina HiSeq2000 using paired-end 100 bp reads. The paper's processing steps were these. SOAPnuke was used to process the raw data, with reads discarded if the reads contained adapters or uncalled bases, had a mean Phred below 15, or lacked an exact constant-primer or identifier match. High-quality paired reads were merged with COPE v1.2.5, and unique nucleotide sequences were defined as clonotypes. MiTCR v1.1 was used to align clonotypes to the IMGT TRBV, TRBD and TRBJ reference segments. The analysis was restricted to V-J combinations with a frequency above 0.0001, which together covered 99.2% of the repertoires. A TCS score was defined as the ratio between F50 (clonal expansion) and ExV (chaos), using BLOSUM62-based TCRdist between CDR3 peptides within each V-J. Welch's t-statistics and random forest reduced 500 to 650 V-J features to about 13, which were used in a naive Bayes classifier (R e1071). Through fastp at Q25 and MiXCR, TCRdb rebuilt clones from the public reads, retaining in-frame beta chains. Rows with one shared CDR3 protein collapse into an entry with the most common genes and DNA. The authors' filters were not applied to this entry. The sample profile shows approximately 640,000 distinct CDR3 sequences; 17% of them were found once. Roughly 15% of the sample is taken by the ten largest.

The paper as a whole reports these results and caveats: Sample size was not statistically predetermined, and blinding of investigators to group allocation was not performed. In validation, the model predicted progression to ophthalmopathy a median of roughly 6.5 months before onset, with around 70% sensitivity and 72.22% specificity. A model built on a 13 V-J signature distinguished ophthalmopathy from stable hyperthyroidism, reaching 85% to 90% sensitivity and around 81% specificity in cross-validation and 80%/75% in testing. Blood samples also contained most of the expanded thyroid clonotypes (frequency above 0.001), which suggests that blood repertoires may reflect thyroid immune responses.

Taken from the germline V gene, the CDR1 and CDR2 loops are MNHNS and SASEGT. V and J are trimmed by 6 bases and 6 bases, and the gene matches miss 7 bases of the junction. The CDR3 contains 15 residues, cysteine and phenylalanine counted. CDR3 DNA only is kept here, 45 bases in frame from base 1. Of note for this clonotype: Which antigen it targets is not known. One base away there is no much larger clone; base qualities are not given.

The sequencing sample was made of blood. Here the chain combines TRBV6-1 and TRBJ2-2; 10 central bases correspond to TRBD1. The source of this sequence is a man aged 50-60 years with Graves' hyperthyroidism. This receptor carries the CDR3 CASRPDRGLAGELFF. The bases read TGTGCCAGCAGACCCGACAGGGGGCTGGCCGGGGAGCTGTTTTTT.